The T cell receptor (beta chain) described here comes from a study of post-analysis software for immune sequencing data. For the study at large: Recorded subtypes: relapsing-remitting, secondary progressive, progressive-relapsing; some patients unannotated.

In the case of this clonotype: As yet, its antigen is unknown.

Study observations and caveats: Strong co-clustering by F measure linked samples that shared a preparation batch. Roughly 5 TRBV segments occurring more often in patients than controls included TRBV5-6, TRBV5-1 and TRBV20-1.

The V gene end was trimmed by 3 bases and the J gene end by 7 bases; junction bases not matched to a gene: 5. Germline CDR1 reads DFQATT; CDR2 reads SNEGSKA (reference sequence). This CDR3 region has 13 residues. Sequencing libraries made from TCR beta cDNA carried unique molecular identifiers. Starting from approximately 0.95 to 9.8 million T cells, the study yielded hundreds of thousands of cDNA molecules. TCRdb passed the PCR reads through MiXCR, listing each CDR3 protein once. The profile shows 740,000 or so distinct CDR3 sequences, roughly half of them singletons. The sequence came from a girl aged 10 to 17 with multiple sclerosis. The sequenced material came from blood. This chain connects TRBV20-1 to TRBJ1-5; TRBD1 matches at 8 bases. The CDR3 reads CSASPRGHQPQHF. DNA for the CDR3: TGCAGTGCTAGCCCCAGGGGGCACCAGCCCCAGCATTTT.